This TCR beta chain was captured by sequencing in a study of human T cells and chemical hapten exposure. Study at large: Predominantly women, the patients had alopecia areata, totalis or universalis. Overall study findings and caveats: Compared to controls, expanded TCRs made significantly more large clusters of similar CDR3s. The immune response of these alopecia patients might not match healthy individuals'.

Individual cDNA molecules each carried unique molecular identifiers attached by the library. TCRdb reanalysed the RACE reads using MiXCR and keeps one entry per CDR3 protein. Among more than 75,000 distinct CDR3 sequences listed, roughly a tenth were seen once. This clonotype was counted ten times or more. Its antigen is currently unknown. Germline-derived CDR1 and CDR2 are SEHNR and FQNEAQ (reference sequence). The CDR3 is 14 amino acids. V lost 5 bases and J lost 6, with 15 bases in between. Time point noted: patch test 2, 6 weeks after DPC sensitization. Treatment here: therapeutic diphenylcyclopropenone sensitization with weekly scalp DPC.

Specimen: whole blood, collected in connection with sensitization to the hapten diphenylcyclopropenone (DPC). The chain recombines TRBV7-9 with TRBJ2-3; unclear D gene. This TCR was sampled from a woman aged 25 to 45 with alopecia areata. Some clones in this sample may be carry-over from other donors' samples. The CDR3 is CASSPALMGDTQYF. Here the CDR3 DNA reads TGTGCCAGCAGCCCCGCATTGATGGGGGATACGCAGTATTTT.